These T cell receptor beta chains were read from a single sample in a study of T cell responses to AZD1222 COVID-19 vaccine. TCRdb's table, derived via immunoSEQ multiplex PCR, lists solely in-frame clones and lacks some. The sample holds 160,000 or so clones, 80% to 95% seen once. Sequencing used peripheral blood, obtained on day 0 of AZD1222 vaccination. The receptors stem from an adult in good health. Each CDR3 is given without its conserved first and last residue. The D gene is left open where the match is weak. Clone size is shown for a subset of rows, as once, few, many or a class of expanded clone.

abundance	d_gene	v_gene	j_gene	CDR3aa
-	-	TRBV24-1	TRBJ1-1	ATSGGAGSAF
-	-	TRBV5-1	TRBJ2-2	ASRVPTGELF
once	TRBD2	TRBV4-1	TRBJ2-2	ASSQVTSGRRMVGELF
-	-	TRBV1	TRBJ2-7	TSTPPAGAYEQY
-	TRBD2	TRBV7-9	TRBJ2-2	ASSRGLADRGTGELF
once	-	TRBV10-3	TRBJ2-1	AISERGADDEQF
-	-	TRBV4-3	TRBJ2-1	ASSQVYRNNEQF
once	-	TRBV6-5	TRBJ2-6	ASRGSGSGANVLT
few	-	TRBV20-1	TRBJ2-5	SASGAGLKTQY
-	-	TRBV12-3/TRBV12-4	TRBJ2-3	ASRPTGTDTQY